These 21 T cell receptor beta chains came from one sample sequenced in a study of beta chain features in type 1 diabetes. Which antigens these TCRs recognize remains unknown. Of the isolated RNA, all was reverse transcribed, and so the sequenced material was expressed TCRB transcripts. Data came from immunoSEQ multiplex PCR; TCRdb stores just in-frame clones and leaves some out. The table includes under 150,000 clones, approximately 9% detected once. Study-wide results and caveats: Type 1 diabetes patients had moderately but significantly shorter TCRB CDR3s in all four CD4+ subsets.

The material sequenced was central memory CD4+ T cells from blood. The receptor set was obtained from a man younger than 45 with type 1 diabetes.

A few counts support this clone. This rearrangement joins TRBV27 to TRBJ2-7; the match to TRBD2 covers 13 bases. The ends lost 6 bases at V and 5 bases at J; junction bases unmatched: 4. The V gene's germline CDR1 is MNHEY and CDR2 SMNVEV (reference sequence). CDR3 size: 14 residues. CDR3 loop: CASRGLAGSDEQYF. CDR3 coding DNA: TGTGCCAGCAGGGGACTAGCGGGGTCCGACGAGCAGTACTTC.

This chain links TRBV7-9 with TRBJ2-3; tentatively, D is TRBD2 (5 bases). The CDR3 consists of 15 residues. From germline, CDR1 is SEHNR and CDR2 FQNEAQ (reference sequence). Trimming removed 1 base from V and 6 bases from J, with 14 bases in between. CDR3 loop: CASSLGASLQDTQYF. The CDR3 nucleotides are TGTGCCAGCAGCTTAGGGGCTAGCCTCCAGGATACGCAGTATTTT.

This clone was detected only a few times. The chain combines TRBV18 with TRBJ1-6, with 7 bases lining up with TRBD1. The CDR3 totals 15 residues. Germline V gene data show CDR1 as KGHSH and CDR2 as LQKENI. Trimming removed 4 bases from V and 8 bases from J; junction bases left unmatched: 8. This chain's CDR3 is CASSQGAGVDSPLHF. The CDR3 bases are TGTGCCAGCTCACAGGGGGCAGGGGTCGATTCACCCCTCCACTTT. Looking up the rest from reference TRBV18 and TRBJ1-6 gives the full variable domain: NAGVMQNPRHLVRRRGQEARLRCSPMKGHSHVYWYRQLPEEGLKFMVYLQKENIIDESGMPKERFSAEFPKEGPSILRIQQVVRGDSAAYFCASSQGAGVDSPLHFGNGTRLTVT.

This clone has more than one count but fewer than ten. The genes are TRBV9 and TRBJ1-3; unclear D gene. The CDR3 loop spans 19 amino acids. Germline CDR1 SGDLS, CDR2 YYNGEE. V lost 0 bases and J lost 0, with 19 bases in between. In DNA form, the CDR3 reads TGTGCCAGCAGCGTAGCTGGAGACTTTCGGTCGCCCTCTGGAAACACCATATATTTT. It is translated as CASSVAGDFRSPSGNTIYF.

The rearrangement joins TRBV9 to TRBJ1-5; D unresolved. The V gene lost 0 bases and the J gene lost 9 bases, with 19 bases spanning the gap. This CDR3 contains 16 residues. In germline, CDR1 is SGDLS, CDR2 YYNGEE. CDR3 region: CASSVDEGSSLWPQHF. In nucleotides, the CDR3 is TGTGCCAGCAGCGTAGATGAGGGTAGCAGTTTATGGCCCCAGCATTTT.

The V and J genes are TRBV7-9 and TRBJ1-1; D is unresolved. CDR3 length: 14 residues. The ends were cut back, 2 bases at V and 3 bases at J, with 10 bases in the middle. CDR1 and CDR2 (germline): SEHNR, FQNEAQ (reference sequence). The CDR3 DNA reads TGTGCCAGCAGCTTATACCAAGCGGACACTGAAGCTTTCTTT. Amino acid sequence: CASSLYQADTEAFF.

The gene calls are TRBV29-1 and TRBJ2-7; perhaps TRBD2 as D (6 bases). This CDR3 contains 12 residues. V dropped 7 bases and J dropped 0 bases, with 10 bases sitting between them. Germline loops: CDR1 SQVTM, CDR2 ANQGSEA. In DNA, the CDR3 is TGCAGCGCAACCGGGAGCTCCTACGAGCAGTACTTC. Translation gives CSATGSSYEQYF.

V is TRBV11-3 and J is TRBJ2-1; 9 nucleotides agree with TRBD2. The CDR3 has 14 amino acids. The ends lost 4 bases at V and 7 bases at J; junction bases unmatched: 5. Germline-derived CDR1 and CDR2 are SGHNT and YENEEA. The CDR3 DNA reads as TGTGCCAGCAGCTCGGGACTAGCTTTTAATGAGCAGTTCTTC. As protein: CASSSGLAFNEQFF.

The sample holds many counts of this clone. J is TRBJ2-1 and V is TRBV10-1; a weak D match, TRBD2 (5 bases). CDR3 length: 13 residues. The ends were cut back, 2 bases at V and 6 bases at J, with 8 bases in the middle. CDR1 WNHNN and CDR2 SYGVQD come from the germline V gene (reference sequence). This chain's CDR3 is CASSERGLNEQFF. CDR3 coding DNA: TGCGCCAGCAGTGAGCGGGGTCTCAATGAGCAGTTCTTC.

V is TRBV11-2 and J is TRBJ2-3; the D is unclear. V was cut by 6 bases and J by 3 bases, with 10 bases left in between. CDR3 size: 13 residues. Germline V CDR1 and CDR2: SGHAT, FQNNGV. DNA for the CDR3: TGTGCCAGCAGTTCCAGTTGGACAGATACGCAGTATTTT. This gives the protein CASSSSWTDTQYF.

The V gene is TRBV18, the J gene TRBJ2-7, with 9 positions matching TRBD2. Germline V gene data show CDR1 as KGHSH and CDR2 as LQKENI. The trim removed 3 bases at V and 3 bases at J, leaving 6 bases unmatched. The CDR3 consists of 15 residues. CDR3 sequence (DNA): TGTGCCAGCTCACCGGAGGGACTAGCAAACTACGAGCAGTACTTC. Translation: CASSPEGLANYEQYF.

This clone occurred a few times. The rearrangement links TRBV9 to TRBJ2-5; 8 bases are shared with TRBD2. CDR1 and CDR2 from the germline V gene are SGDLS and YYNGEE. Germline trimming cut 4 bases from V and 5 bases from J; bases unmatched to any gene: 7. The CDR3 has 14 residues. The CDR3 DNA follows: TGTGCCAGCAGCTCCCCGGGGGGGCGGGAGACCCAGTACTTC. It yields the protein CASSSPGGRETQYF. Full variable domain (missing parts from reference TRBV9 and TRBJ2-5): DSGVTQTPKHLITATGQRVTLRCSPRSGDLSVYWYQQSLDQGLQFLIQYYNGEERAKGNILERFSAQQFPDLHSELNLSSLELGDSALYFCASSSPGGRETQYFGPGTRLLVL.

In its sample, this clone was seen a few times. J is TRBJ2-7 and V is TRBV2, with D possibly matching TRBD1 (5 bases). The CDR3 loop spans 11 amino acids. In germline, CDR1 is SNHLY, CDR2 FYNNEI. Trimming left V 6 bases short and J 3 bases short, with 6 bases between. Here the CDR3 DNA reads TGTGCCAGCAGAGGGGACTACGAGCAGTACTTC. Amino acid sequence: CASRGDYEQYF.

A few counts support this clone. CDR3: CASSAGQNYGYTF. The CDR3, as DNA: TGTGCCAGCAGTGCGGGACAGAACTATGGCTACACCTTC. This sequence joins TRBV25-1 and TRBJ1-2, with 7 bases matching TRBD1. CDR1 and CDR2 (germline): MGHDK, SYGVNS. The CDR3 runs 13 residues. V lost 4 bases, J lost 2 bases, and 1 base stayed unmatched.

V usage is TRBV2 and J usage is TRBJ1-3; D call uncertain. CDR1 SNHLY and CDR2 FYNNEI come from the germline V gene. The CDR3 contains 13 residues. V was pared by 7 bases and J by 0 bases, with 7 bases between. CDR3 residues: CASKADSGNTIYF. For the CDR3, the DNA is TGTGCCAGCAAGGCGGACTCTGGAAACACCATATATTTT.

The CDR3 reads CASSQAVAVDTQYF. CDR3 nucleotides: TGCGCCAGCAGCCAGGCTGTGGCCGTAGATACGCAGTATTTT. The chain is built from TRBV4-1 and TRBJ2-3; D ambiguous. In germline, CDR1 is MGHRA, CDR2 YSYEKL. This CDR3 has 14 amino acids. Deletions cut 3 bases from V and 5 bases from J, with 12 bases between.

The sample holds a few counts of this clone. The rearrangement joins TRBV2 to TRBJ1-5, with a possible D match to TRBD1 (5 bases). The germline gives CDR1 SNHLY, CDR2 FYNNEI. The CDR3 consists of 14 residues. The V gene lost 6 bases and the J gene lost 8 bases, with 17 bases spanning the gap. The CDR3 sequence is CASSPQGNREPQHF. Written as DNA, the CDR3 is TGTGCCAGCAGCCCCCAGGGTAATAGGGAGCCCCAGCATTTT.

This clone was detected only a few times. CDR3 DNA: TGTGCCAGCAGTGAAGCGCTTGGGACAGGGGACCAGTACTTC. Translated: CASSEALGTGDQYF. The rearrangement joins TRBV2 to TRBJ2-5, with 10 nucleotides matching TRBD1. The CDR3 has 14 residues. The V segment lost 0 bases and the J segment 10 bases; nucleotides outside the gene matches: 5. The V gene's germline CDR1 is SNHLY and CDR2 FYNNEI.

This clone was seen repeatedly, ten times or more. The rearrangement uses TRBV30 and TRBJ2-2; weak D call: TRBD1 (6 bases). CDR1 is GTSNPN and CDR2 is SVGIG in the germline V gene (reference sequence). Trimming removed 2 bases at V and 1 base at J, with 11 bases between. There are 15 residues in the CDR3. CDR3 sequence (DNA): TGTGCCTGGAGTCACTTGGGACAGAACACCGGGGAGCTGTTTTTT. The encoded protein is CAWSHLGQNTGELFF.

This chain joins TRBV7-2 and TRBJ1-2; TRBD1 is a possible D gene (5 bases). The CDR3 sequence is 13 residues long. Per germline, CDR1 SGHTA and CDR2 FQGNSA. The V and J ends lost 5 bases and 2 bases respectively, with 9 bases between them. For the CDR3, the DNA is TGTGCCAGCAGCCCGGACACGAACTATGGCTACACCTTC. Encoded protein: CASSPDTNYGYTF. Complete variable domain (other parts from reference TRBV7-2 and TRBJ1-2): GAGVSQSPSNKVTEKGKDVELRCDPISGHTALYWYRQSLGQGLEFLIYFQGNSAPDKSGLPSDRFSAERTGGSVSTLTIQRTQQEDSAVYLCASSPDTNYGYTFGSGTRLTVV.

CDR3 in DNA: TGTGCCAGCAGCTTAGCGTTAGAGCAGTACTTC. Protein product: CASSLALEQYF. The V gene is TRBV7-8, the J gene TRBJ2-7, with D unresolved. V lost 0 bases and J lost 7, with 4 bases in between. There are 11 residues in the CDR3. In germline, CDR1 is SGHVS, CDR2 FQNEAQ.